Described below is a single TCR beta chain sequence and its context. Sequenced by immunoSEQ multiplex PCR; TCRdb stores in-frame clones only, minus some. The repertoire consists of roughly 26,000 clones, with around 75% occurring once and the leading ten covering around 13%. The V segment lost 1 base and the J segment 8 bases; nucleotides outside the gene matches: 3. The CDR3 covers 14 residues. Germline loops: CDR1 WSHSY, CDR2 SAAADI. The sample comes from a study of OX40 agonist ivuxolimab in advanced cancers. This material consisted of CD4+ or CD8+ T cells sorted from blood, taken in a trial of the OX40 agonist ivuxolimab. The chain joins TRBV10-2 to TRBJ2-1; 9 nucleotides align to TRBD2. This sequence originates from an adult with an advanced solid tumor such as melanoma, head and neck, liver or kidney cancer. The CDR3 DNA sequence: TGCGCCAGCAGTGAGTTGACTAGCGGCTATGAGCAGTTCTTC. It is translated as CASSELTSGYEQFF.